The 27 T cell receptor beta chains presented below share a single source sample, sequenced in a study of blood T cell repertoires in COVID-19. Sequencing was performed with immunoSEQ multiplex PCR; in TCRdb, only in-frame clones are kept and a portion is missing. The sample lists about 120,000 clones; around 90% were seen once. Sequenced sample: peripheral blood. These receptors originate from a man aged 50-59 years with active COVID-19.

The V call is TRBV18, the J call TRBJ1-3; the D gene is possibly TRBD1 (5 bases). The CDR3 runs to 14 residues. Germline V CDR1 and CDR2: KGHSH, LQKENI. The V and J ends lost 1 base and 1 base respectively, with 5 bases between them. The CDR3 DNA reads TGTGCCAGCTCACCACAGGGGTCTGGAAACACCATATATTTT. Translating gives CASSPQGSGNTIYF.

This rearrangement joins TRBV21-1 to TRBJ2-1; the listed D gene, TRBD1, was not tested against the DNA. TRBV21-1 is described as a pseudogene. The CDR3 runs to 15 residues. The chain's CDR3 is CASSRVQGLYNEQFF. CDR3 DNA sequence: TGTGCCAGCAGCAGAGTGCAGGGGCTCTACAATGAGCAGTTCTTC.

The chain employs TRBV3-1 (or the pseudogene TRBV3-2) and TRBJ2-5, with D possibly being TRBD2 (5 bases). Trimming shortened V by 1 base and J by 5 bases, and 8 bases separated the two germline ends. CDR1 and CDR2 (germline): LGHDT, YNNKEL (reference sequence). The CDR3 length is 13 residues. The CDR3 spells CASSQGRGETQYF. The DNA for the CDR3 is TGTGCCAGCAGCCAAGGTAGAGGGGAGACCCAGTACTTC.

This clone came up a few times. The chain is built from TRBV7-9 and TRBJ2-1; 9 bases agree with TRBD1. The CDR3 covers 15 residues. Germline CDR1 SEHNR, CDR2 FQNEAQ (reference sequence). V dropped 6 bases and J dropped 1; count of bases not matched to a gene: 4. CDR3 residues: CASRDGTGSYNEQFF. Written as DNA, the CDR3 is TGTGCCAGCAGGGACGGGACAGGGTCCTACAATGAGCAGTTCTTC.

The CDR3 region is CATTPGTLGREAFF. The CDR3 coding sequence is TGTGCCACCACCCCCGGGACCCTAGGGAGGGAAGCTTTCTTT. The V gene is TRBV6-5, the J gene TRBJ1-1, with a weak D call TRBD1 (5 bases). Looked up from germline, CDR1 is MNHEY and CDR2 is SVGAGI. V was shortened by 10 bases and J by 8 bases, with 23 bases between the two germline ends. The CDR3 has 14 residues.

The rearrangement uses TRBV5-5 and TRBJ1-4; 7 bases match TRBD1. The CDR3 has 16 amino acids. The germline CDR1 and CDR2 sequences are SGHKS and YYEKEE (reference sequence). Trimming removed 4 bases from V and 6 bases from J; junction bases left unmatched: 12. The CDR3 nucleotides are TGTGCCAGCAGCCCGGAGACAGGGTGGGTCGATGAAAAACTGTTTTTT. Translation: CASSPETGWVDEKLFF. The complete variable domain, with remaining parts taken from reference TRBV5-5 and TRBJ1-4, reads DAGVTQSPTHLIKTRGQQVTLRCSPISGHKSVSWYQQVLGQGPQFIFQYYEKEERGRGNFPDRFSARQFPNYSSELNVNALLLGDSALYLCASSPETGWVDEKLFFGSGTQLSVL.

J is TRBJ2-7 and V is TRBV27; TRBD1 might be the D (6 bases). Germline loops: CDR1 MNHEY, CDR2 SMNVEV (reference sequence). CDR3 size: 14 residues. The ends were cut back, 0 bases at V and 1 base at J, with 7 bases in the middle. The CDR3 sequence is CASSLSTGSYEQYF. The DNA for the CDR3 is TGTGCCAGCAGTTTATCGACAGGTTCCTACGAGCAGTACTTC.

The chain has TRBV5-1 and TRBJ1-3; D is perhaps TRBD1 (6 bases). With 2 bases removed from V and 2 bases from J, the gap between germline ends came to 11 bases. Germline V lookup: CDR1 SGHRS, CDR2 YFSETQ. The CDR3 spans 15 residues. Here the CDR3 DNA reads TGCGCCAGCAGCTTCACAGGGATCCCTGGAAACACCATATATTTT. Residues: CASSFTGIPGNTIYF. Filled out from reference TRBV5-1 and TRBJ1-3, the complete variable domain reads KAGVTQTPRYLIKTRGQQVTLSCSPISGHRSVSWYQQTPGQGLQFLFEYFSETQRNKGNFPGRFSGRQFSNSRSEMNVSTLELGDSALYLCASSFTGIPGNTIYFGEGSWLTVV.

The gene calls are TRBV5-1 and TRBJ2-5; TRBD2 matches at 15 bases. The ends lost 5 bases at V and 1 base at J; junction bases unmatched: 9. The CDR3 spans 18 residues. The V gene's germline CDR1 is SGHRS and CDR2 YFSETQ. The DNA for the CDR3 is TGCGCCAGCAGATCCGGACTAGCGGGAGGGCAAATCCAAGAGACCCAGTACTTC. It translates to CASRSGLAGGQIQETQYF.

The chain employs TRBV9 and TRBJ2-5; a weak D match, TRBD1 (6 bases). Trimming cost V 4 bases and J 4 bases, with 14 bases left between them. Germline values: CDR1 SGDLS, CDR2 YYNGEE. This CDR3 has 14 amino acids. CDR3 sequence: CASSFKGDGETQYF. The DNA of the CDR3 is TGTGCCAGCAGCTTCAAGGGGGACGGAGAGACCCAGTACTTC.

This clone was counted once. The J gene is TRBJ1-4, the V gene TRBV2; tentative D call: TRBD1 (6 bases). V was clipped by 6 bases and J by 2 bases, with 10 bases between them. The CDR3 contains 14 residues. Germline V gene lookup returns CDR1 SNHLY and CDR2 FYNNEI. CDR3 amino acids: CASRRGQTNEKLFF. In nucleotides, the CDR3 is TGTGCCAGCAGAAGAGGACAGACTAATGAAAAACTGTTTTTT.

The chain carries TRBV10-1 and TRBJ2-1; maybe TRBD2 (6 bases). The CDR3 covers 14 residues. The germline V and J ends were trimmed by 2 bases and 1 base, with 6 bases remaining between them. The germline V gene encodes CDR1 WNHNN and CDR2 SYGVQD (reference sequence). The CDR3 DNA follows: TGCGCCAGCAGTGAGGGGGGGTCCTACAATGAGCAGTTCTTC. As protein: CASSEGGSYNEQFF.

The rearrangement links TRBV11-3 to TRBJ2-2; 9 bases are a match to TRBD1. This CDR3 has 15 residues. The germline V gene has CDR1 SGHNT and CDR2 YENEEA. The V segment lost 6 bases and the J segment 0 bases; nucleotides outside the gene matches: 2. CDR3 sequence reads: CASRGTGSNTGELFF. The CDR3 DNA reads as TGTGCCAGCAGGGGGACAGGGTCGAACACCGGGGAGCTGTTTTTT.

This chain uses TRBV7-9 with TRBJ2-1, with 12 bases matching TRBD2. The CDR3 runs 18 residues. The germline gives CDR1 SEHNR, CDR2 FQNEAQ (reference sequence). Trimming removed 4 bases from V and 8 bases from J; junction bases left unmatched: 15. This CDR3 is CASSSARTTSGGMYEQFF. The CDR3 DNA is TGTGCCAGCAGCTCCGCCCGAACAACTAGCGGGGGGATGTATGAGCAGTTCTTC.

V and J are TRBV11-3 and TRBJ2-1; 11 bases are shared with TRBD2. The V segment lost 4 bases and the J segment 9 bases; nucleotides outside the gene matches: 14. The germline V gene encodes CDR1 SGHNT and CDR2 YENEEA. The CDR3 length is 17 residues. Written as DNA, the CDR3 is TGTGCCAGCAGCTCCCCAGGTCCTAGCGGGAGGTATGGTGAGCAGTTCTTC. This codes for CASSSPGPSGRYGEQFF.

This clone occurred once. The chain joins TRBV21-1 to TRBJ2-6; TRBD1, as called in the table, went unchecked against the DNA. TRBV21-1 is shown as a pseudogene. The CDR3 is 19 amino acids. This CDR3 reads CASSQSRQDGGSGANVLTF. The CDR3 region has the DNA TGTGCCAGCAGCCAGAGTCGACAAGACGGTGGGTCTGGGGCCAACGTCCTGACTTTC.

The chain is built from TRBV5-4 and TRBJ1-1; 12 bases line up with TRBD1. Trimming at V came to 1 base and at J to 0 bases, leaving 7 bases not matched to a gene. CDR1 and CDR2 from the germline V gene are SGHNT and YYREEE (reference sequence). The CDR3 runs 18 residues. The chain's CDR3 is CASSLMWDRGRVNTEAFF. The CDR3 nucleotides are TGTGCCAGCAGCTTGATGTGGGACAGGGGGCGCGTGAACACTGAAGCTTTCTTT. Full variable domain (rest looked up from reference TRBV5-4 and TRBJ1-1): ETGVTQSPTHLIKTRGQQVTLRCSSQSGHNTVSWYQQALGQGPQFIFQYYREEENGRGNFPPRFSGLQFPNYSSELNVNALELDDSALYLCASSLMWDRGRVNTEAFFGQGTRLTVV.

The chain couples TRBV9 to TRBJ1-4, with 7 bases lining up with TRBD1. Germline CDR1 and CDR2: SGDLS and YYNGEE. The CDR3 is 15 amino acids. The V segment lost 3 bases and the J segment 2 bases; nucleotides outside the gene matches: 4. The DNA of the CDR3 is TGTGCCAGCAGCGGACCACAGGGGACTAATGAAAAACTGTTTTTT. Its protein product is CASSGPQGTNEKLFF.

This clone has only one observation. This chain connects TRBV6-6 to TRBJ1-5; D remains unclear. The CDR3 runs 13 residues. The V gene lost 3 bases and the J gene lost 2 bases, with 5 bases spanning the gap. Germline CDR1 reads MNHNY; CDR2 reads SVGAGI (reference sequence). CDR3 in DNA: TGTGCCAGCAGTTATGTAGGCAATCAGCCCCAGCATTTT. Encoded protein: CASSYVGNQPQHF.

The chain couples TRBV19 to TRBJ2-6; 7 bases agree with TRBD1. CDR3 size: 18 residues. CDR1 and CDR2 from the germline V gene are LNHDA and SQIVND (reference sequence). The ends lost 6 bases at V and 1 base at J; junction bases unmatched: 12. For the CDR3, the DNA is TGTGCCAGTAGCTCATCACAGGGGTATGGGTCTGGGGCCAACGTCCTGACTTTC. Translation: CASSSSQGYGSGANVLTF.

The chain joins TRBV4-2 to TRBJ1-4, with a possible D match to TRBD1 (5 bases). The CDR3 is made up of 15 amino acids. The germline gives CDR1 LGHNA, CDR2 YNFKEQ. Trimming removed 6 bases from V and 0 bases from J, with 11 bases in between. Here the CDR3 DNA reads TGTGCCAGCAGGTATTCGGGGGCAACTAATGAAAAACTGTTTTTT. Translation gives CASRYSGATNEKLFF.

With regard to this clone: This CDR3 is also generated by other DNA sequences in the sample. The chain is built from TRBV5-1 and TRBJ1-2, with D maybe TRBD1 (5 bases). CDR3 length: 13 residues. Trimming removed 0 bases from V and 3 bases from J, with 6 bases in between. The germline CDR1 and CDR2 sequences are SGHRS and YFSETQ. CDR3 protein: CASSLEGDYGYTF. CDR3 nucleotides: TGCGCCAGCAGCTTGGAAGGGGACTATGGCTACACCTTC.

This chain joins TRBV4-1 and TRBJ1-3; 9 bases are shared with TRBD1. The CDR3 is made up of 17 amino acids. Germline CDR1 and CDR2: MGHRA and YSYEKL. Losses at the gene ends were 0 bases for V and 0 bases for J; bases not matched to a gene: 3. The CDR3 coding sequence is TGCGCCAGCAGCCAAGAACAGACAGGGGGCTCTGGAAACACCATATATTTT. Amino acid sequence: CASSQEQTGGSGNTIYF.

The rearrangement uses TRBV19 and TRBJ1-2; D is unresolved. CDR1 and CDR2 (germline): LNHDA, SQIVND (reference sequence). The CDR3 contains 11 residues. V shed 7 bases and J shed 6 bases, with 9 bases lying between them. CDR3 sequence: CASNERHGYTF. The CDR3 DNA reads TGTGCCAGTAATGAGCGGCATGGCTACACCTTC.

The chain employs TRBV2 and TRBJ2-1; D is perhaps TRBD1 (6 bases). Germline CDR1 and CDR2: SNHLY and FYNNEI. V lost 6 bases and J 5 bases, leaving 14 bases between the germline ends. The CDR3 spans 14 residues. This chain's CDR3 is CASRNRAQDNEQFF. The CDR3 nucleotides are TGTGCCAGCAGAAACAGGGCACAGGACAATGAGCAGTTCTTC. The whole variable domain, remainder taken from reference TRBV2 and TRBJ2-1, is EPEVTQTPSHQVTQMGQEVILRCVPISNHLYFYWYRQILGQKVEFLVSFYNNEISEKSEIFDDQFSVERPDGSNFTLKIRSTKLEDSAMYFCASRNRAQDNEQFFGPGTRLTVL.

The genes are TRBV2 and TRBJ2-7, with 12 bases that match TRBD2. J lost 5 bases, V lost 7 bases, and 9 bases had no gene match. The CDR3 is made up of 15 amino acids. The germline CDR1 and CDR2 sequences are SNHLY and FYNNEI. CDR3 DNA: TGTGCCAGCATTTCCGGACTAGCGGGAACCCACGAGCAGTACGTC. The encoded protein is CASISGLAGTHEQYV.

The chain recombines TRBV27 with TRBJ2-1; possibly TRBD2 for D (6 bases). The CDR3 length is 13 residues. The V end lost 6 bases, the J end lost 4 bases, and 10 bases lay between the germline ends. Germline CDR1 and CDR2: MNHEY and SMNVEV (reference sequence). The CDR3 region is CASRPSVYNEQFF. In nucleotides, the CDR3 is TGTGCCAGCAGACCTAGCGTTTACAATGAGCAGTTCTTC.